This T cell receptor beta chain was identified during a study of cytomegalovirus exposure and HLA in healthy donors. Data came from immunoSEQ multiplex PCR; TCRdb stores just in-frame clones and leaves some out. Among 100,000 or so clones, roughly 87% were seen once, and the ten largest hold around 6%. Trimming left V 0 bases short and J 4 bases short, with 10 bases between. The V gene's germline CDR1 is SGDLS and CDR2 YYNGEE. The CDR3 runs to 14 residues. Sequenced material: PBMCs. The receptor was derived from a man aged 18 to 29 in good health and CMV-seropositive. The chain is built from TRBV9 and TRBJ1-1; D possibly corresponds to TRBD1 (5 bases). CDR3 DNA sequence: TGTGCCAGCAGCGTAGTGGGGGGGAGCACTGAAGCTTTCTTT. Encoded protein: CASSVVGGSTEAFF.